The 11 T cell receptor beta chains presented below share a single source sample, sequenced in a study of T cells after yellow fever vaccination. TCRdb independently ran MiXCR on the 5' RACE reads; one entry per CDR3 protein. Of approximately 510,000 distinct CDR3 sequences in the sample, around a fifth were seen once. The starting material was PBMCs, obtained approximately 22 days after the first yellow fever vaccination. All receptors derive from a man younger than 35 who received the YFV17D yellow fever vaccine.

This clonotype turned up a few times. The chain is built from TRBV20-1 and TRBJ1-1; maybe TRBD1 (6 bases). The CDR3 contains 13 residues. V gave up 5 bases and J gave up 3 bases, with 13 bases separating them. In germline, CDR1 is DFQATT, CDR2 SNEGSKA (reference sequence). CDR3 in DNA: TGCAGTGCTCCTACCTCAGGGGACACTGAAGCTTTCTTT. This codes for CSAPTSGDTEAFF.

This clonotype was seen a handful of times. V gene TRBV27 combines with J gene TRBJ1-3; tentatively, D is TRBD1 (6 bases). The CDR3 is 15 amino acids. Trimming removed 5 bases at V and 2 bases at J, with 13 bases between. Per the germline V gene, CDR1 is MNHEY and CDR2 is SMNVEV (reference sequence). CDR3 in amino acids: CASSPAGATGNTIYF. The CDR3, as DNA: TGTGCCAGCAGTCCCGCAGGGGCCACTGGAAACACCATATATTTT.

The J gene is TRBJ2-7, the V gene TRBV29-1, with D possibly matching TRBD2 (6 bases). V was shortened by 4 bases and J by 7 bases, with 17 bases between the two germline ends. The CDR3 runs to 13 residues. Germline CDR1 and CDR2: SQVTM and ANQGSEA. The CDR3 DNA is TGCAGCGTTGCAGCGGGCAGGGCATTAGAGCAGTACTTC. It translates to CSVAAGRALEQYF.

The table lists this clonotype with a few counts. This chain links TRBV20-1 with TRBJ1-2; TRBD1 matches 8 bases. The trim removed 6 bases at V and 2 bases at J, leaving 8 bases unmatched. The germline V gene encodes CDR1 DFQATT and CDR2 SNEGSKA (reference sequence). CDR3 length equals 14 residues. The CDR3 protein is CSAGQGFQNYGYTF. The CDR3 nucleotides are TGCAGTGCAGGACAGGGCTTCCAAAACTATGGCTACACCTTC.

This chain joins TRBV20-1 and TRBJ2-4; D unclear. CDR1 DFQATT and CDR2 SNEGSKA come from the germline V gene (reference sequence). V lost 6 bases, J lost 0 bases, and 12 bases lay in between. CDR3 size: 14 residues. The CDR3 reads CSALSQVAKNIQYF. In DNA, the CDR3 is TGCAGTGCCCTGAGTCAGGTAGCCAAAAACATTCAGTACTTC.

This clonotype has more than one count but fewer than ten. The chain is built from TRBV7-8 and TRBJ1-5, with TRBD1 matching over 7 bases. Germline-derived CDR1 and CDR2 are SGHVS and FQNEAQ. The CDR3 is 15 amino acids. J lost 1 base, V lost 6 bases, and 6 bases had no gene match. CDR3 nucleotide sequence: TGTGCCAGCAGTCGCTCGACAGGGAGCAATCAGCCCCAGCATTTT. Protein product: CASSRSTGSNQPQHF.

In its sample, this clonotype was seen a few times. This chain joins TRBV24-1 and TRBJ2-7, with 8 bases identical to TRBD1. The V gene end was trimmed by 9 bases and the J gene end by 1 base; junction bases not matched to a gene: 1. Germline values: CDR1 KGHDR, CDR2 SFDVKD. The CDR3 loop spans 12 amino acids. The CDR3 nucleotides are TGTGCCACCGGACAGGGATCCTACGAGCAGTACGTC. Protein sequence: CATGQGSYEQYV.

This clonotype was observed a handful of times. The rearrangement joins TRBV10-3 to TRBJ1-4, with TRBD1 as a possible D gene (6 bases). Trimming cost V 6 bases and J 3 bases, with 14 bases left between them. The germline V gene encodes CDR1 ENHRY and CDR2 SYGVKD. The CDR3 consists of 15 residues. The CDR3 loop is CAIRQWDTPNEKLFF. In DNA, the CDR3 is TGTGCCATCAGGCAATGGGACACCCCTAATGAAAAACTGTTTTTT.

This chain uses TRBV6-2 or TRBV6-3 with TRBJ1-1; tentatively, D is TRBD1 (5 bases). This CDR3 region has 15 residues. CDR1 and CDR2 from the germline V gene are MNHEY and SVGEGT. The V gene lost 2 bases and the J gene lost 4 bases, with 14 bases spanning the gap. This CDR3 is CASSYGGDLVTEAFF. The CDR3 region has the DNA TGTGCCAGCAGTTACGGGGGGGATCTTGTCACTGAAGCTTTCTTT.

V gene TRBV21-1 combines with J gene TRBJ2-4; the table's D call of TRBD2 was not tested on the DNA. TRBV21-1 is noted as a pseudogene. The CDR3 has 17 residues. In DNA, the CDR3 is TGTGCCAGCAGCAGCACCGCTCACGGGACTCTCAAAAACATTCAGTACTTC. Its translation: CASSSTAHGTLKNIQYF.

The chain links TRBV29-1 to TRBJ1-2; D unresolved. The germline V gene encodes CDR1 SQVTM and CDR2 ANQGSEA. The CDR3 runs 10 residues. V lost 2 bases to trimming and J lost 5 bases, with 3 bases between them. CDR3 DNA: TGCAGCGTTGAACAGTATGGCTACACCTTC. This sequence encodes CSVEQYGYTF.